Below, one TCR beta chain is given with its context. Its specificity is unknown. This sample was included in a study of shared clonotypes between healthy human individuals. Background on the study: Three CD4 naive, three CD4 memory, two CD8 naive and one CD8 memory plate were used per donor.

Notes on the study in general: The genetic and exposure-history diversity represented was limited by few donors.

The V end was cut by 2 bases, the J end by 4 bases, with 11 bases between. Germline loops: CDR1 KGHSH, CDR2 LQKENI. CDR3 size: 14 residues. The repertoire was sequenced with immunoSEQ multiplex PCR; TCRdb's copy has only in-frame clones and lacks some. The table has approximately 2.1 million clones, approximately 93% seen once; the top ten hold about 0.39%. The chain is built from TRBV18 and TRBJ1-2; D gene uncertain. Sequenced material: naive CD4+ T cells from PBMCs. Regarding subset: CD45RA+ positively selected. This clonotype was obtained from a man between 18 and 29 years old in good health. Some clones in this sample may be carry-over from other donors' samples. The CDR3 here is CASSPRELLYGYTF. The CDR3, as DNA: TGTGCCAGCTCACCAAGGGAACTTCTCTATGGCTACACCTTC.